The present TCR beta chain was sequenced within a study of control samples from healthy donors and cancer patients. CDR3 length: 14 residues. Looked up from germline, CDR1 is SEHNR and CDR2 is FQNEAQ (reference sequence). V lost 5 bases and J 7 bases, leaving 17 bases between the germline ends. Sequenced by immunoSEQ multiplex PCR; TCRdb stores in-frame clones only, minus some. Among 350,000 to 450,000 clones, 80% to 95% were seen once, and the ten largest hold approximately 6.3%. The sequence was collected from a man in his forties or fifties with head and neck cancer. J is TRBJ1-2 and V is TRBV7-9; D possibly corresponds to TRBD1 (5 bases). Sequencing was carried out using PBMCs. The CDR3 is CASSPEGSGAGYTF. The CDR3, as DNA: TGTGCCAGCAGCCCAGAGGGGTCTGGGGCTGGCTACACCTTC.